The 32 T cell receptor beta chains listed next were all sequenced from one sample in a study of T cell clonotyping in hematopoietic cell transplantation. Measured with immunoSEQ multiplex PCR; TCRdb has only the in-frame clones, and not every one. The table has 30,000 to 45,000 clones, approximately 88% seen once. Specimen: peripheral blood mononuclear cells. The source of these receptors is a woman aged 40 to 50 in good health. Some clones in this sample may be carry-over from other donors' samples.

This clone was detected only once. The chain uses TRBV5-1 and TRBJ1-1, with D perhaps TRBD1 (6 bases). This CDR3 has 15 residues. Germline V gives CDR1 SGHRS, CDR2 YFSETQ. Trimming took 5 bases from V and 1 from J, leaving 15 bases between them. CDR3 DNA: TGCGCCAGCAGTTTCTTCGGGACAACGAACACTGAAGCTTTCTTT. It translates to CASSFFGTTNTEAFF.

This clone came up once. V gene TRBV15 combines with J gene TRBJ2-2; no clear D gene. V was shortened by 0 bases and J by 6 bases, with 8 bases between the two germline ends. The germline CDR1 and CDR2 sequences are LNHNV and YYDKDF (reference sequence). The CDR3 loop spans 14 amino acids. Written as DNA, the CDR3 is TGTGCCACCAGCAGAGATTTGGGGTCCGGGGAGCTGTTTTTT. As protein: CATSRDLGSGELFF.

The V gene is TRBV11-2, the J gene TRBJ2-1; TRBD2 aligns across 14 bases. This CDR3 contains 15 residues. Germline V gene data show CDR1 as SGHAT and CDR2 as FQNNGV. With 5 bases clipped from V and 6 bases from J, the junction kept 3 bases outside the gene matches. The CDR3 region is CASSPGTSGSNEQFF. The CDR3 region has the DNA TGTGCCAGCAGCCCAGGGACTAGCGGGAGCAATGAGCAGTTCTTC.

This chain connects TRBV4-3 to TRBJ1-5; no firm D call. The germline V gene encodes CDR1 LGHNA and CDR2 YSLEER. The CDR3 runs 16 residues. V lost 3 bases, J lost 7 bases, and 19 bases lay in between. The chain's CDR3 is CASSHFYKGGNQPQHF. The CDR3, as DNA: TGCGCCAGCAGCCATTTTTACAAGGGAGGGAACCAGCCCCAGCATTTT.

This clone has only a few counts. CDR3 DNA sequence: TGCGCCAGCAGCCTCAGTAGTACGGCTAACTATGGCTACACCTTC. As protein: CASSLSSTANYGYTF. The chain joins TRBV4-3 to TRBJ1-2; D remains ambiguous. The CDR3 has 15 amino acids. The V end was cut by 4 bases, the J end by 0 bases, with 12 bases between. The germline V gene has CDR1 LGHNA and CDR2 YSLEER.

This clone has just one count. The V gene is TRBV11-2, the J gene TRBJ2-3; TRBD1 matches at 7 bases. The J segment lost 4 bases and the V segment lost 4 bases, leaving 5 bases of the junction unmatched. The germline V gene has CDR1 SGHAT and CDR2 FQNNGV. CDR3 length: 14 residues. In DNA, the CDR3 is TGTGCCAGCAGCTCCGACAGGGTCGCAGATACGCAGTATTTT. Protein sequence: CASSSDRVADTQYF.

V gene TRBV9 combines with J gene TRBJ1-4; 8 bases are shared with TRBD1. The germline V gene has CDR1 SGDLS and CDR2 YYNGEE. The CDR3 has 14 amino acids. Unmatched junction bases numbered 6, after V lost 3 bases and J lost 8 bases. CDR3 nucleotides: TGTGCCAGCAGCGCGACAGGGGAGGGAGAAAAACTGTTTTTT. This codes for CASSATGEGEKLFF.

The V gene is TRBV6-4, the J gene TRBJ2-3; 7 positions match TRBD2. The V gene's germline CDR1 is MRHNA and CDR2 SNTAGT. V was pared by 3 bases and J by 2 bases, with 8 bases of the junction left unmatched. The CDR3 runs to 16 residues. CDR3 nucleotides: TGTGCCAGCAGTGATCGGTGGGGGGGAGCCACAGATACGCAGTATTTT. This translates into CASSDRWGGATDTQYF.

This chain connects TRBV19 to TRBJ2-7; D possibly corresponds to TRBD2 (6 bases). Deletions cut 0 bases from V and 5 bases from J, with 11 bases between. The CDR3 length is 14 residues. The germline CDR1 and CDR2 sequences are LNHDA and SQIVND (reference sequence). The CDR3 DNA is TGTGCCAGTAGTATAGACGGGAGTCCCAACGAGCAGTACTTC. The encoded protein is CASSIDGSPNEQYF.

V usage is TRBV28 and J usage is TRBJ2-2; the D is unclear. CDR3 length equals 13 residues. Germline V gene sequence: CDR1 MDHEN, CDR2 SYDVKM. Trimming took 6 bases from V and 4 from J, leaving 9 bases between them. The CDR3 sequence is CASRRAATGELFF. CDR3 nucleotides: TGTGCCAGCAGAAGGGCGGCCACCGGGGAGCTGTTTTTT.

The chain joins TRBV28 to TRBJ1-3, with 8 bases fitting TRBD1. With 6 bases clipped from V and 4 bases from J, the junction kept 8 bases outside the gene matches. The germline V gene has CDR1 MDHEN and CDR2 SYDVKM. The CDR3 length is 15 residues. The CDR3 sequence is CASRFTGGAGNTIYF. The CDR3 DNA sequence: TGTGCCAGCAGATTCACAGGGGGAGCGGGAAACACCATATATTTT. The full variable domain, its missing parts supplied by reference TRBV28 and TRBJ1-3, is DVKVTQSSRYLVKRTGEKVFLECVQDMDHENMFWYRQDPGLGLRLIYFSYDVKMKEKGDIPEGYSVSREKKERFSLILESASTNQTSMYLCASRFTGGAGNTIYFGEGSWLTVV.

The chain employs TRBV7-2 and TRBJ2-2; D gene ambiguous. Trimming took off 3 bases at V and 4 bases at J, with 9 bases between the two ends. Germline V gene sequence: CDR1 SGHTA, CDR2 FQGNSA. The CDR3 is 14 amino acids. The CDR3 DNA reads TGTGCCAGCAGCTTCGATCAGGCCACCGGGGAGCTGTTTTTT. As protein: CASSFDQATGELFF.

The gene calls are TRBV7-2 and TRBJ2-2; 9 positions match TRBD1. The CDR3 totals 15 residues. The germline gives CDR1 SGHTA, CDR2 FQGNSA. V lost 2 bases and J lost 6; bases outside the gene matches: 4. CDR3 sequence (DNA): TGTGCCAGCAGCTTAACGACAGGGGGGGCCGGGGAGCTGTTTTTT. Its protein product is CASSLTTGGAGELFF. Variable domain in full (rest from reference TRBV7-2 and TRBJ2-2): GAGVSQSPSNKVTEKGKDVELRCDPISGHTALYWYRQSLGQGLEFLIYFQGNSAPDKSGLPSDRFSAERTGGSVSTLTIQRTQQEDSAVYLCASSLTTGGAGELFFGEGSRLTVL.

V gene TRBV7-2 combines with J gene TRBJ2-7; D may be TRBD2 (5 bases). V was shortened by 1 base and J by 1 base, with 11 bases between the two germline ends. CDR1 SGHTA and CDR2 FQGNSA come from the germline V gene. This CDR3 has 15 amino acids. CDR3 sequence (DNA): TGTGCCAGCAGCTTAGGGCATTGGGAGTCCTACGAGCAGTACTTC. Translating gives CASSLGHWESYEQYF. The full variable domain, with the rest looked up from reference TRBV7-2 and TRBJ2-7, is GAGVSQSPSNKVTEKGKDVELRCDPISGHTALYWYRQSLGQGLEFLIYFQGNSAPDKSGLPSDRFSAERTGGSVSTLTIQRTQQEDSAVYLCASSLGHWESYEQYFGPGTRLTVT.

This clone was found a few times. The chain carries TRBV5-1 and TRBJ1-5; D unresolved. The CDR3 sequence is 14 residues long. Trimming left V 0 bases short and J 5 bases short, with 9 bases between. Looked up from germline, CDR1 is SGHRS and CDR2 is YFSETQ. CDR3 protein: CASSLGGPDQPQHF. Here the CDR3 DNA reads TGCGCCAGCAGCTTGGGCGGCCCGGATCAGCCCCAGCATTTT.

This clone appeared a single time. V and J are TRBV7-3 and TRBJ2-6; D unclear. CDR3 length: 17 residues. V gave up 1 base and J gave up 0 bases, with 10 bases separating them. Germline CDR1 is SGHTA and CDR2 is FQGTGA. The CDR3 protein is CASSLRVSNSGANVLTF. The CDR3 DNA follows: TGTGCCAGCAGCTTAAGGGTATCAAACTCTGGGGCCAACGTCCTGACTTTC.

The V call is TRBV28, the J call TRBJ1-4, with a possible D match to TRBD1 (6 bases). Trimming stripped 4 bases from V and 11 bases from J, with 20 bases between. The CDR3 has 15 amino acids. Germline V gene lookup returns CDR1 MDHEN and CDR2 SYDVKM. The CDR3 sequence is CASSYPGTPGEKLFF. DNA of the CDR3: TGTGCCAGCAGTTACCCCGGGACCCCAGGGGAGAAACTGTTTTTT.

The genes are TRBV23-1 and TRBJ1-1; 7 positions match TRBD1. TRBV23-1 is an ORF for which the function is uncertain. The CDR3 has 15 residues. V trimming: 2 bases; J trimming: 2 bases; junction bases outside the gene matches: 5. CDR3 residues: CASSQQDRVNTEAFF. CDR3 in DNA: TGCGCCAGCAGTCAACAAGACAGGGTTAACACTGAAGCTTTCTTT.

The CDR3 loop is CASGPNWTGELFF. The CDR3, as DNA: TGTGCCAGTGGGCCGAATTGGACCGGGGAGCTGTTTTTT. The rearrangement uses TRBV19 and TRBJ2-2; no definite D call. This CDR3 has 13 residues. The germline gives CDR1 LNHDA, CDR2 SQIVND (reference sequence). V was pared by 8 bases and J by 5 bases, with 12 bases between.

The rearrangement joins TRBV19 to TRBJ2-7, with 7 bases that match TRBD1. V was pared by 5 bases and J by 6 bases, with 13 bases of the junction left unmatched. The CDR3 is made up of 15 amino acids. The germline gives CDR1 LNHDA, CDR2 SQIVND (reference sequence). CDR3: CASSLRTGSGGEQYF. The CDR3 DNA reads TGTGCCAGTAGTCTTCGGACCGGTTCAGGGGGCGAGCAGTACTTC.

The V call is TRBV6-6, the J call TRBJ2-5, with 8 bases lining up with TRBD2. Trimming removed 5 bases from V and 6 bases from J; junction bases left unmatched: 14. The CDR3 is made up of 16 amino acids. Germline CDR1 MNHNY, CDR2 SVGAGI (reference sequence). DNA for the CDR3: TGTGCCAGCAGTGCCCTAAGCGGGGGCTTCAGTAAGACCCAGTACTTC. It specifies CASSALSGGFSKTQYF.

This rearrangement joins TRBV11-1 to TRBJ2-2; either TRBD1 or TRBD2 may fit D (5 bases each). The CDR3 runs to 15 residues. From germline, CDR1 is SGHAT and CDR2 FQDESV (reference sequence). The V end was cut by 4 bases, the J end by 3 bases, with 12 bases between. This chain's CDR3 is CASSSSGTDTGELFF. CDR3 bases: TGTGCCAGCAGCTCATCCGGGACCGACACCGGGGAGCTGTTTTTT. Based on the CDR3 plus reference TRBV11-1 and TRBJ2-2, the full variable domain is EAEVAQSPRYKITEKSQAVAFWCDPISGHATLYWYRQILGQGPELLVQFQDESVVDDSQLPKDRFSAERLKGVDSTLKIQPAELGDSAMYLCASSSSGTDTGELFFGEGSRLTVL.

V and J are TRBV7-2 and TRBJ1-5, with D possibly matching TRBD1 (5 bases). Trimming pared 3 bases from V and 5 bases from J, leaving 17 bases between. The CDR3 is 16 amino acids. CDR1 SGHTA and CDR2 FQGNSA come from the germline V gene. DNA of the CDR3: TGTGCCAGCAGCTTCCCAGGGTACTCTGTCGATCAGCCCCAGCATTTT. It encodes CASSFPGYSVDQPQHF.

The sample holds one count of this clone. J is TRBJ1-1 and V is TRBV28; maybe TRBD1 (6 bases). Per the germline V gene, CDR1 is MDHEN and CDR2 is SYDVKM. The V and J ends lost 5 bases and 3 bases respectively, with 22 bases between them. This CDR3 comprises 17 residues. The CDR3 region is CASSLTGSLGVDTEAFF. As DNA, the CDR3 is TGTGCCAGCAGTCTCACAGGGAGTTTAGGAGTCGACACTGAAGCTTTCTTT.

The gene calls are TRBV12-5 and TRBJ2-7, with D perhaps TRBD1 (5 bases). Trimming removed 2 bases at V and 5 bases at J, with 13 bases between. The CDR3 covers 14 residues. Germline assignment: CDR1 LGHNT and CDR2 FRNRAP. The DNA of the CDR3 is TGTGCTAGTGGTTTGTTGACGACAGCCCACGAGCAGTACTTC. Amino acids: CASGLLTTAHEQYF.

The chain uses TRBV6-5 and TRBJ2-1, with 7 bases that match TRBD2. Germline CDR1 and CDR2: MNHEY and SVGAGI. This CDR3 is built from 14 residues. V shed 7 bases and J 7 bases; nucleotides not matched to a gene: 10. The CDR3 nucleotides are TGTGCCAGCATGGAGGCGGGAGTCTTGAATGAGCAGTTCTTC. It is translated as CASMEAGVLNEQFF.

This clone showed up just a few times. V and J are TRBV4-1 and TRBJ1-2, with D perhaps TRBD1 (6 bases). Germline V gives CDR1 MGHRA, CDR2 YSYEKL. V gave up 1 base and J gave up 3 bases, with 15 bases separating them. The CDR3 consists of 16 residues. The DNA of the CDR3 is TGCGCCAGCAGCCAAGTACAGGGCCTTGAGGACTATGGCTACACCTTC. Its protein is CASSQVQGLEDYGYTF.

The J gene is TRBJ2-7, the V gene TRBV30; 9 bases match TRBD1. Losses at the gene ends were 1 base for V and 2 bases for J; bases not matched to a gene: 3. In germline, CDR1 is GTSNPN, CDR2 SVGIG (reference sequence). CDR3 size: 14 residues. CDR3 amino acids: CAWSAGTGTYEQYF. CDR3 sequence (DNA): TGTGCCTGGAGTGCCGGGACAGGGACCTACGAGCAGTACTTC.

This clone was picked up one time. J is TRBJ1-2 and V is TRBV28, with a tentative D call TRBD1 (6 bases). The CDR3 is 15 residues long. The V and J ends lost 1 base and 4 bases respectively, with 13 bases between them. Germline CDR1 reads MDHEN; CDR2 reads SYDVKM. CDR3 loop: CASSLYGGAGYGYTF. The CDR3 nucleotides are TGTGCCAGCAGTTTATACGGGGGCGCGGGCTATGGCTACACCTTC.

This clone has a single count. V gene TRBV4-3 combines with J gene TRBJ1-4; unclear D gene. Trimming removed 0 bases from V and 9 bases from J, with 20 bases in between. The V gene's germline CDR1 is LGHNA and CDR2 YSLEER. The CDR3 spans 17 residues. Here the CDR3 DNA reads TGCGCCAGCAGCCAAGAACGAGGCCCCGGGTTAGACCAAAAACTGTTTTTT. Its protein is CASSQERGPGLDQKLFF.

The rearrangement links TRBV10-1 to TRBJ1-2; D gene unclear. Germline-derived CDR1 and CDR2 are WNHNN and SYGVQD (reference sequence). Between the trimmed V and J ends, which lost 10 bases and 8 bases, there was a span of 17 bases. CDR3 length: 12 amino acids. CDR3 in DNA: TGCGCCACCCCCACAAACGGGTCCGGCTACACCTTC. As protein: CATPTNGSGYTF.

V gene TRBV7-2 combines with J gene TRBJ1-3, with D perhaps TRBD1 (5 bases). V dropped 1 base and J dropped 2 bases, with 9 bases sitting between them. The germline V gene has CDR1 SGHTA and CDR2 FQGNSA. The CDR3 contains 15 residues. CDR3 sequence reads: CASSLGGAAGNTIYF. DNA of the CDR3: TGTGCCAGCAGCTTAGGAGGGGCAGCTGGAAACACCATATATTTT.